These 4 T cell receptor beta chains were sequenced from one sample in a study of T-cell reconstitution after alpha-beta-depleted transplantation in children. It was with unique molecular identifiers that the TCRbeta library was prepared. TCRdb called the PCR reads again in MiXCR, with one record for every CDR3 protein. Of a few hundred thousand distinct CDR3 sequences in the sample, 10% to 15% were seen once. Material: PBMCs, mostly from graft donor cells, obtained 360 days after TCRalphabeta/CD19-depleted stem cell transplant. The receptors were sampled from a male patient younger than 18 who had a stem cell transplant for acute myeloid leukemia, so the T cells may come from the graft donor.

This clonotype was seen many times. The CDR3 region has the DNA TGTGCCAGCAGTTTCCTAGCGGGGGGCGACAATGAGCAGTTCTTC. It yields the protein CASSFLAGGDNEQFF. The chain recombines TRBV28 with TRBJ2-1; TRBD2 matches 11 bases. V gave up 3 bases and J gave up 5 bases; unmatched junction bases: 3. There are 15 residues in the CDR3. Germline V CDR1 and CDR2: MDHEN, SYDVKM.

V gene TRBV7-9 combines with J gene TRBJ2-7; 11 bases match TRBD2. Germline CDR1 reads SEHNR; CDR2 reads FQNEAQ (reference sequence). V shed 4 bases, J shed 4 bases, and the junction held 6 bases outside the gene matches. The CDR3 is 15 residues long. The CDR3 nucleotides are TGTGCCAGCAGCTCCCTAGCGGGAGGACGGTACGAGCAGTACTTC. Amino acids: CASSSLAGGRYEQYF.

About this clonotype: A read error may produce the germline difference seen at one junction end. In nucleotides, the CDR3 is TGTGCCAGCAGGGCCCGGACAGGGGGGAACACTGAAGCCTTCTTT. It translates to CASRARTGGNTEAFF. The chain is built from TRBV28 and TRBJ1-1; 10 nucleotides agree with TRBD1. Per the germline V gene, CDR1 is MDHEN and CDR2 is SYDVKM. This CDR3 has 15 residues. The entire variable domain, with the rest obtained from reference TRBV28 and TRBJ1-1, is as follows: DVKVTQSSRYLVKRTGEKVFLECVQDMDHENMFWYRQDPGLGLRLIYFSYDVKMKEKGDIPEGYSVSREKKERFSLILESASTNQTSMYLCASRARTGGNTEAFFGQGTRLTVV.

This clonotype has a count of ten or more. The rearrangement uses TRBV9 and TRBJ2-7; a possible D gene is TRBD2 (6 bases). Germline V lookup: CDR1 SGDLS, CDR2 YYNGEE. V was clipped by 0 bases and J by 4 bases, with 20 bases between them. CDR3 size: 17 residues. CDR3 sequence: CASSVDPPPEGLYEQYF. The CDR3 coding sequence is TGTGCCAGCAGCGTAGACCCTCCCCCGGAGGGACTTTACGAGCAGTACTTC. The whole variable domain, filled in from reference TRBV9 and TRBJ2-7, reads DSGVTQTPKHLITATGQRVTLRCSPRSGDLSVYWYQQSLDQGLQFLIQYYNGEERAKGNILERFSAQQFPDLHSELNLSSLELGDSALYFCASSVDPPPEGLYEQYFGPGTRLTVT.